This T cell receptor beta chain was identified in a study of cytomegalovirus exposure and HLA in healthy donors. Primers for the PCR totalled 60 Vbeta and 13 Jbeta. Assay: immunoSEQ multiplex PCR; the TCRdb copy retains only in-frame clones and omits some. The sample consists of 90,000 to 120,000 clones, 82% of them appearing once. Trimming took 8 bases from V and 6 from J; bases not matched to a gene: 4. The germline V gene has CDR1 KGHSH and CDR2 LQKENI. CDR3 size: 11 residues. Material: PBMCs. The TCR sequence derives from a man aged 25 to 45 in good health and CMV-seropositive. V usage is TRBV18 and J usage is TRBJ2-7; TRBD1 aligns across 7 bases. The CDR3 bases are TGTGCCAGCCAAGGGACAGCCGAGCAGTACTTC. Translating it yields CASQGTAEQYF.